This TCR beta chain was recorded in a study of T-cell memory formation after mild COVID-19 (dated by TCRdb to the early 2020s). At the level of the whole study: Most TCR sequence clusters were specific to one of the two donors. T-cell clones expanding and contracting after mild COVID-19 in two donors were tracked by longitudinal TCRalpha and TCRbeta repertoire sequencing. Two young, previously healthy adult volunteers, one female and one male, were included in the cohort. Overall study outcomes, separate from this receptor: SARS-CoV-2 specificity was not confirmed for the second-wave clones peaking on day 37. Contracting CD4+ clones appeared mostly in the CM and EM memory subsets, whereas CD8+ clones were enriched in EMRA. Clones contracting from day 15 to 85 had balanced CD4/CD8 phenotypes, while a second wave expanding from day 15 to 37 was biased towards CD4+. The detection of some responding clones in pre-infection memory suggests that pre-existing cross-reactive memory T cells joined the SARS-CoV-2 response. Only two mild cases were covered by the study, and larger cohorts that include severe cases with pre-infection samples were considered necessary.

In regard to this clonotype: The specificity of this receptor is unknown. No qualities accompany the bases; no much larger clone lies one base away.

Ficoll-Paque density gradient centrifugation was used to isolate PBMCs. Based on the germline V gene, the CDR1 and CDR2 sequences are MNHEY and SVGAGI. V sheds 5 bases and J sheds 5 bases, leaving 16 bases between their ends. Its CDR3 holds 14 amino acids, cysteine through phenylalanine. Kept here is only the CDR3 DNA, which spans 42 bases and is read in frame from base 1. TCRdb shows the sequencer as Illumina NovaSeq 6000. cDNA libraries for TCRalpha and TCRbeta were prepared by 5'RACE using constant-segment primers, with sample barcodes and unique molecular identifiers added. RNA was extracted from every sample with Trizol reagent. Library amplification was performed in two PCR steps, and a second sample barcode and Illumina TruSeq adapters were introduced in the second step. Libraries were sequenced on an Illumina NovaSeq with 2 x 150 bp paired-end reads. Per the authors' processing: The reads were demultiplexed and collapsed into UMI-guided consensus sequences using migec v1.2.7. Using mixcr v2.1.11, UMI consensuses were aligned to TRA and TRB V and J templates and then assembled into clonotypes. A clonotype was counted as expanded or contracted only when both edgeR and NoisET called the clonotype significant, with the noise models trained on biological replicates. edgeR calls used a false discovery rate-adjusted p below 0.01 and a log2 fold-change threshold of 1. As an exploratory analysis of dynamics, max-normalized trajectories of the 1000 most abundant clonotypes were examined with PCA combined with hierarchical clustering. Each responding clone was given a CD4 or CD8 phenotype based on the CD4+ and CD8+ repertoires, which had been sequenced separately. TCRdb's own reprocessing of the public reads used fastp at Q25 and MiXCR and kept productive beta chains. A single entry per CDR3 protein holds the most common genes and DNA from its merged rows. The V and J calls were not made by the authors but by TCRdb's processing. A total of about 560,000 distinct CDR3 sequences appear in this sample, roughly a fifth of them only once. The ten largest account for about 8.4% of the sample.

Source material: PBMCs or a T cell subset sorted from them (not recorded which). Here the chain combines TRBV6-5 and TRBJ2-7; a tentative D call is TRBD2 (6 bases match). This receptor was identified in an adult woman who had mild COVID-19 (a few samples of this study predate the infection). The sample titles of this study are shuffled in the database, so cell type and time point are left out; the donor was told from shared clones. The DNA sequence is as follows: TGTGCCAGCAGTCACAAGGGCGGCGGGAACGAGCAGTACTTC. Its translation is CASSHKGGGNEQYF.